This T cell receptor beta chain came from a study of tumor-infiltrating lymphocytes in localized non-small cell lung cancer. General observations from the study: IM1 and IM2 tumors showed no difference in T-cell fraction.

TCRdb's copy holds only in-frame clones and misses some; the assay was immunoSEQ multiplex PCR. Among about 8,700 clones, 70% to 85% were seen once, and the ten largest hold 6.9%. The CDR3 covers 14 residues. Trimming shortened V by 2 bases and J by 0 bases, and 8 bases separated the two germline ends. Per germline, CDR1 SNHLY and CDR2 FYNNEI. This clone has only one observation. The antigen remains unidentified. The rearrangement links TRBV2 to TRBJ2-7; D gene uncertain. The TCR was taken from a human donor with non-small cell lung cancer. Sequencing was performed on uninvolved lung tissue not adjacent to the tumor. The CDR3 region is CASSEQLSSYEQYF. CDR3 coding DNA: TGTGCCAGCAGTGAACAGCTGAGCTCCTACGAGCAGTACTTC.